The T cell receptor (beta chain) under discussion was sequenced for a study of blood T cell repertoires in COVID-19. Authors' analysis steps: How many nucleated cells were present was estimated from reference gene primer amplification. Profiled with immunoSEQ multiplex PCR; TCRdb holds only in-frame clones, not every one. For V, J and clone size, that table is used; D and trimming come from the DNA. The top ten clones hold approximately 1.3% of a sample with approximately 400,000 clones, around 87% of them seen once. Two consecutive negative NP/OP PCR tests, clearance, or resolved symptoms defined Cohort 3 recovery. V was pared by 6 bases and J by 3 bases, with 14 bases between. CDR1 MRHNA and CDR2 SNTAGT come from the germline V gene. This CDR3 contains 14 residues.

The sequencing input was PBMCs or T cells enriched from blood (not recorded which). The TCR was taken from a man aged 25 to 40 who had recovered from COVID-19. The genes are TRBV6-4 and TRBJ1-1; D remains ambiguous. The CDR3 region is CASRLISGDTEAFF. CDR3 nucleotides: TGTGCCAGCAGACTAATTTCCGGCGACACTGAAGCTTTCTTT.